A single TCR beta chain is shown here with its context. What it binds is not known. Libraries were UMI-labeled 5' RACE TRB cDNA. TCRdb reprocessed the 5' RACE reads and stores each CDR3 protein as one record, lacking DNA. Its table records 130,000 to 150,000 distinct CDR3 sequences. The germline V gene encodes CDR1 MNHEY and CDR2 SVGAGI. The CDR3 covers 13 residues. The sample comes from a study of CXCR3-negative and CXCR3-positive naive CD8 T cells. Study results and caveats: The study found more hydrophobic TRB CDR3s in CXCR3-positive naive cells than in CXCR3-negative naive cells. The study found that naive CXCR3-negative and CXCR3-positive cells shared TRBV-TRBJ usage, while memory cells differed.

The chain combines TRBV6-5 with TRBJ2-7. The receptor was derived from a human donor in good health. Some clones in this sample may be carry-over from other donors' samples. Sequenced input: naive CXCR3+ CD8+ T cells from blood. Described subset: CD45RO-CCR7+CD27+CD95- naive CD8+ T cells expressing CXCR3 (TNR3+). CDR3 region: CASSYSSQAEQYF.